This TCR beta chain was observed in a study of blood T cell repertoires in COVID-19. Study overall: The samples span acute and convalescent COVID-19 from the United States, Italy and Spain.

Trimming cost V 5 bases and J 7 bases, with 17 bases left between them. This CDR3 contains 15 residues. Germline assignment: CDR1 SGHNT and CDR2 YENEEA. Participant ages covered about 18 to 95 years across 25 or so US areas. Assignment of participants to cohorts was predicated upon participant-reported clinical history. Under the authors' procedure: The assay estimated nucleated cells by amplifying reference gene primers. The protocol was immunoSEQ multiplex PCR, while the TCRdb copy is restricted to in-frame clones and leaves out a portion. That table gives V, J and clone size, and the DNA gave D and trimming. The data contain 100,000 to 150,000 clones, 86% of them singletons.

What was sequenced was PBMCs or T cells enriched from blood (not recorded which). This chain links TRBV11-3 with TRBJ2-2; a weak D match, TRBD2 (7 bases). The clonotype comes from a woman aged 50 to 65 who had recovered from COVID-19. DNA of the CDR3: TGTGCCAGCAGCGTGGGCGGGGGCGGAAGCGGGGAGCTGTTTTTT. Protein: CASSVGGGGSGELFF.